These T cell receptor beta chains were read from a single sample in a study of OX40 agonist ivuxolimab in advanced cancers. Some clones are missing from TCRdb's copy, which holds only in-frame ones; the method was immunoSEQ multiplex PCR. Of 40,000 to 45,000 clones listed, roughly four fifths are singletons. The sample consisted of CD4+ or CD8+ T cells sorted from blood, taken in a trial of the OX40 agonist ivuxolimab. These TCRs come from an adult with an advanced solid tumor such as melanoma, head and neck, liver or kidney cancer. The conserved cysteine and the conserved F or W are not part of the CDR3 here.

v_call	j_call	cdr3_aa
TRBV10-3	TRBJ2-1	ASSDSWTTDEQF
TRBV7-2	TRBJ2-3	ASSLGY
TRBV19	TRBJ2-2	ASSTLAGGARGELF
TRBV28	TRBJ1-1	ASSDLAGRGLAF
TRBV27	TRBJ2-1	ASSSDIYSYNEQF
TRBV14	TRBJ2-2	ASSQDRWTSGAGELF
TRBV7-9	TRBJ1-4	ASSPRDRGATNEKLF
TRBV6-5	TRBJ1-5	ASSYATGVGQPQH
TRBV18	TRBJ1-5	ASSSATAYSNQPQH
TRBV19	TRBJ2-3	ASSSLRTDTQY
TRBV7-2	TRBJ1-1	ASSPGQGGAF
TRBV4-3	TRBJ2-3	ASSQIGGDTQY
TRBV28	TRBJ2-1	ASSLLHFGNEQF
TRBV19	TRBJ1-1	ASRDQGWNTEAF
TRBV7-2	TRBJ2-7	ASSLSGYNSYEQY
TRBV5-6	TRBJ1-1	ASSLDWYTEAF
TRBV7-9	TRBJ2-2	ASIRITGELF
TRBV10-1	TRBJ1-2	ASSEANGTAKNYGYT
TRBV10-3	TRBJ2-5	ATRGGTEETQY
TRBV2	TRBJ1-1	ATVEEASTEAF
TRBV18	TRBJ1-6	ASSREGSSNSPLH
TRBV7-2	TRBJ2-7	ASSDLREAPVYEQY
TRBV29-1	TRBJ2-5	SARDGQQETQY
TRBV6-6	.	ASIQGIGEFPYEQY
TRBV28	TRBJ1-2	ASSLSVVGYT
TRBV7-9	TRBJ2-1	ASSFGQGIYNEQF
TRBV5-5	TRBJ2-7	ASSFSISYEQY
TRBV6-6	TRBJ2-3	ASSYSGPLDTQY
TRBV10-3	TRBJ1-2	AISGAGGNGYT
TRBV19	TRBJ1-2	ASGGGYT
TRBV4-3	TRBJ1-1	ASSQDSDLVEAF
TRBV6-5	TRBJ2-2	ASSTDGNTGELF
TRBV29-1	TRBJ2-5	SVQTGETQY
TRBV2	TRBJ1-1	ASSELWGEAF
TRBV30	TRBJ1-1	AWTGTGVGNTEAF
TRBV19	TRBJ1-2	ASSIGAGHGYT
TRBV5-5	TRBJ1-5	ASSRGGLINQPQH
TRBV28	TRBJ2-7	ASQFAPTYEQY
TRBV10-3	TRBJ1-5	AISGDRGNNQPQH
TRBV19	TRBJ2-1	ASSIGFGRQRGHDEQF
TRBV19	TRBJ2-5	ASRPRAREGQETQY
TRBV2	TRBJ1-5	ASTAGSNQPQH
TRBV7-9	TRBJ1-3	ASSFLENSGNTIY
TRBV7-2	TRBJ2-1	ASSLVDEQF
TRBV28	TRBJ2-3	ASSFPASGTSTDTQY
TRBV29-1	TRBJ2-7	SPPTERVIYEQY
TRBV19	TRBJ2-3	ASSNTDFGRVATDTQY
TRBV27	TRBJ2-1	ASSLRPGLAGGVGYNEQF
TRBV7-9	TRBJ1-4	ASSSPTGNEKLF
TRBV6-6	TRBJ2-2	ASSYSTFGDTGELF
TRBV6-5	TRBJ1-1	ASSPQGTEAF
TRBV9	TRBJ2-6	ASSPTQGTIGNVLT
TRBV4-2	TRBJ2-1	ASSPRLAGGNNEQF
TRBV7-2	TRBJ2-7	ASSSKPGLAGANYEQY
TRBV5-8	TRBJ2-1	ASSLLLAGGGAYNEQF
TRBV18	TRBJ2-3	ASSPQSRRGTDTQY
TRBV10-3	TRBJ1-2	AISRTGEDYGYT
TRBV2	TRBJ1-5	ASSVLGQGYQPQH
TRBV30	TRBJ2-3	AWSSLAGVRDTQY